Following are 31 T cell receptor beta chains from one sample sequenced in a study of CD8 T cells in Susac syndrome. cDNA came from about 0.51 to 1 ug RNA primed by random hexamers. Using its own MiXCR run on the immunoSEQ multiplex PCR reads, TCRdb lists one record per CDR3 protein. The sample has some 120,000 distinct CDR3 sequences; 93% are singletons. Sequenced material: CD8+ T cells from PBMCs. The receptors were gathered from a human donor with multiple sclerosis.

The chain joins TRBV12-5 to TRBJ2-5, with D uncertain. CDR1 and CDR2 (germline): LGHNT, FRNRAP. V lost 6 bases and J 7 bases, leaving 6 bases between the germline ends. The CDR3 contains 10 residues. For the CDR3, the DNA is TGTGCTAGTGGCCAGGCGACCCAGTACTTC. Its protein is CASGQATQYF.

J is TRBJ2-7 and V is TRBV7-2, with D perhaps matching TRBD1 or TRBD2 (5 bases each). V was cut by 5 bases and J by 4 bases, with 18 bases left in between. CDR1 SGHTA and CDR2 FQGNSA come from the germline V gene. The CDR3 is 15 amino acids. The CDR3 loop is CASSERSGRLYEQYF. In DNA, the CDR3 is TGTGCCAGCAGCGAGCGATCGGGACGGCTATACGAGCAGTACTTC.

The rearrangement links TRBV27 to TRBJ1-2; no firm D call. Germline V gene lookup returns CDR1 MNHEY and CDR2 SMNVEV (reference sequence). V was shortened by 10 bases and J by 3 bases, with 9 bases between the two germline ends. The CDR3 spans 11 residues. The CDR3 DNA is TGTGCCACCCGAAGATACTATGGCTACACCTTC. It is translated as CATRRYYGYTF.

The genes are TRBV29-1 and TRBJ2-7; D unresolved. This CDR3 comprises 12 residues. Looked up from germline, CDR1 is SQVTM and CDR2 is ANQGSEA. The V and J ends lost 1 base and 7 bases respectively, with 11 bases between them. CDR3 amino acids: CSVEGRPGEQYF. As DNA, the CDR3 is TGCAGCGTTGAAGGCCGGCCTGGGGAGCAGTACTTC.

This chain connects TRBV7-9 to TRBJ2-5, with a possible D match to TRBD1 (7 bases). The CDR3 contains 14 residues. The V gene's germline CDR1 is SEHNR and CDR2 FQNEAQ (reference sequence). V lost 5 bases, J lost 7 bases, and 17 bases lay in between. CDR3 nucleotide sequence: TGTGCCAGCAGCCCTGAGGGGGCTAGCGCGACCCAGTACTTC. Protein: CASSPEGASATQYF.

The chain employs TRBV20-1 and TRBJ2-1; D is uncertain. Trimming removed 1 base from V and 2 bases from J, with 6 bases in between. CDR1 and CDR2 (germline): DFQATT, SNEGSKA (reference sequence). The CDR3 has 13 amino acids. The CDR3, as DNA: TGCAGTGCTAGAGGGCTTACCTACAATGAGCAGTTCTTC. Its protein product is CSARGLTYNEQFF.

V and J are TRBV19 and TRBJ1-4, with 9 positions matching TRBD1. The germline CDR1 and CDR2 sequences are LNHDA and SQIVND (reference sequence). The CDR3 length is 15 residues. The V and J ends lost 9 bases and 4 bases, in that order; junction bases with no gene match: 9. The CDR3: CASKTGGGYNEKLFF. The CDR3 nucleotides are TGTGCCAGCAAAACAGGGGGCGGCTATAATGAAAAACTGTTTTTT.

The V call is TRBV4-1, the J call TRBJ1-5; 9 nucleotides agree with TRBD1. CDR3 length: 15 residues. V dropped 0 bases and J dropped 7; count of bases not matched to a gene: 4. The germline V gene has CDR1 MGHRA and CDR2 YSYEKL. CDR3 DNA: TGCGCCAGCAGCCAAGAGGACAGGGGAAGCCAGCCCCAGCATTTT. This gives the protein CASSQEDRGSQPQHF.

This sequence joins TRBV29-1 and TRBJ1-1; D gene ambiguous. Germline loops: CDR1 SQVTM, CDR2 ANQGSEA. The CDR3 consists of 11 residues. The germline V and J ends were trimmed by 6 bases and 0 bases, with 5 bases remaining between them. For the CDR3, the DNA is TGCAGCGTGACGGTGAACACTGAAGCTTTCTTT. Encoded protein: CSVTVNTEAFF. The complete variable domain, with remaining parts taken from reference TRBV29-1 and TRBJ1-1, reads SAVISQKPSRDICQRGTSLTIQCQVDSQVTMMFWYRQQPGQSLTLIATANQGSEATYESGFVIDKFPISRPNLTFSTLTVSNMSPEDSSIYLCSVTVNTEAFFGQGTRLTVV.

V gene TRBV6-6 combines with J gene TRBJ2-7; D is uncertain. Germline V CDR1 and CDR2: MNHNY, SVGAGI (reference sequence). The V and J ends lost 5 bases and 0 bases respectively, with 8 bases between them. The CDR3 length is 13 residues. In DNA, the CDR3 is TGTGCCAGCAGTCTGACGCTCTCCTACGAGCAGTACTTC. Amino acids: CASSLTLSYEQYF.

The V and J genes are TRBV18 and TRBJ1-5; D gene unclear. Germline V lookup: CDR1 KGHSH, CDR2 LQKENI. V was clipped by 4 bases and J by 0 bases, with 10 bases between them. The CDR3 consists of 15 residues. The CDR3, as DNA: TGTGCCAGCTCACTGCGTCAGGATAGCAATCAGCCCCAGCATTTT. Amino acids: CASSLRQDSNQPQHF.

The chain uses TRBV19 and TRBJ2-1, with 7 bases lining up with TRBD2. V dropped 2 bases and J dropped 1; count of bases not matched to a gene: 2. The CDR3 extends over 15 amino acids. Looked up from germline, CDR1 is LNHDA and CDR2 is SQIVND (reference sequence). As DNA, the CDR3 is TGTGCCAGTAGTATATCAGCGGGATCCTACAATGAGCAGTTCTTC. It specifies CASSISAGSYNEQFF.

The chain joins TRBV12-3 or TRBV12-4 to TRBJ2-3; no clear D. This CDR3 has 15 residues. The V gene lost 4 bases and the J gene lost 5 bases, with 16 bases spanning the gap. CDR3 sequence reads: CASSSNLNRGDTQYF. The DNA for the CDR3 is TGTGCCAGCAGTTCGAACCTTAATCGCGGAGATACGCAGTATTTT.

The V and J genes are TRBV9 and TRBJ2-7, with D tentatively TRBD2 (6 bases). V was cut by 4 bases and J by 5 bases, with 13 bases left in between. This CDR3 has 13 residues. Germline V gene data show CDR1 as SGDLS and CDR2 as YYNGEE. This CDR3 reads CASSLGWGDEQYF. The CDR3 region has the DNA TGTGCCAGCAGCCTGGGGTGGGGGGACGAGCAGTACTTC. The complete variable domain, with remaining parts taken from reference TRBV9 and TRBJ2-7, reads DSGVTQTPKHLITATGQRVTLRCSPRSGDLSVYWYQQSLDQGLQFLIQYYNGEERAKGNILERFSAQQFPDLHSELNLSSLELGDSALYFCASSLGWGDEQYFGPGTRLTVT.

The chain combines TRBV27 with TRBJ1-1; TRBD1 agrees at 9 bases. J lost 4 bases, V lost 5 bases, and 8 bases had no gene match. The CDR3 spans 15 residues. The germline CDR1 and CDR2 sequences are MNHEY and SMNVEV (reference sequence). CDR3 amino acids: CASSLDRGSRTEAFF. The DNA for the CDR3 is TGTGCCAGCAGTCTGGACAGGGGCAGCCGCACTGAAGCTTTCTTT.

This rearrangement joins TRBV5-1 to TRBJ2-5, with D uncertain. Trimming cost V 0 bases and J 1 base, with 7 bases left between them. The CDR3 has 14 amino acids. Looked up from germline, CDR1 is SGHRS and CDR2 is YFSETQ. The chain's CDR3 is CASSLVQTQETQYF. As DNA, the CDR3 is TGCGCCAGCAGCTTGGTACAGACCCAAGAGACCCAGTACTTC.

The CDR3 DNA is TGCGCCAGCAGCCAAGGGGGGACAGGGCCTAATAATTCACCCCTCCACTTT. It encodes CASSQGGTGPNNSPLHF. The chain is built from TRBV4-1 and TRBJ1-6; 9 nucleotides line up with TRBD1. The ends lost 1 base at V and 5 bases at J; junction bases unmatched: 6. In germline, CDR1 is MGHRA, CDR2 YSYEKL. This CDR3 spans 17 amino acids.

The chain couples TRBV11-2 to TRBJ2-3; D is ambiguous. Between the trimmed V and J ends, which lost 2 bases and 7 bases, there was a span of 7 bases. The CDR3 loop spans 12 amino acids. Germline-derived CDR1 and CDR2 are SGHAT and FQNNGV. The CDR3 region has the DNA TGTGCCAGCAGCTTAAATAAAAATACGCAGTATTTT. Its protein is CASSLNKNTQYF.

V is TRBV4-1 and J is TRBJ1-3, with D maybe TRBD1 (5 bases). Trimming left V 0 bases short and J 2 bases short, with 17 bases between. Germline CDR1 reads MGHRA; CDR2 reads YSYEKL. The CDR3 spans 18 residues. CDR3 protein: CASSQDGGRTMTGNTIYF. The CDR3 nucleotides are TGCGCCAGCAGCCAAGATGGGGGTAGGACAATGACTGGAAACACCATATATTTT.

The chain links TRBV24-1 to TRBJ2-2, with D unresolved. Looked up from germline, CDR1 is KGHDR and CDR2 is SFDVKD. CDR3 size: 13 residues. Trimming shortened V by 0 bases and J by 6 bases, and 4 bases separated the two germline ends. The CDR3 here is CATSDLGSGELFF. CDR3 nucleotides: TGTGCCACCAGTGATTTGGGCTCCGGGGAGCTGTTTTTT.

This chain joins TRBV4-1 and TRBJ2-3, with TRBD1 matching 10 bases. The CDR3 consists of 18 residues. Germline lookup yields CDR1 MGHRA and CDR2 YSYEKL. J lost 3 bases, V lost 3 bases, and 12 bases had no gene match. The DNA of the CDR3 is TGCGCCAGCAGCCAGATACCCGGGACAGGGGCCTCTACAGATACGCAGTATTTT. It translates to CASSQIPGTGASTDTQYF.

The CDR3 coding sequence is TGTGCCAGCAGCGGAGGTAGTTCTGGCTACACCTTC. It translates to CASSGGSSGYTF. The chain links TRBV9 to TRBJ1-2; D unclear. Germline lookup yields CDR1 SGDLS and CDR2 YYNGEE. This CDR3 is 12 amino acids long. V was shortened by 3 bases and J by 7 bases, with 10 bases between the two germline ends.

The V gene is TRBV6-6, the J gene TRBJ1-2; D gene unclear. Trimming pared 0 bases from V and 2 bases from J, leaving 10 bases between. The CDR3 extends over 15 amino acids. In germline, CDR1 is MNHNY, CDR2 SVGAGI (reference sequence). The DNA of the CDR3 is TGTGCCAGCAGTTACTCGAGACAACTGAACTATGGCTACACCTTC. It translates to CASSYSRQLNYGYTF.

V and J are TRBV7-9 and TRBJ2-3, with TRBD2 matching over 9 bases. The V gene's germline CDR1 is SEHNR and CDR2 FQNEAQ (reference sequence). The J segment lost 1 base and the V segment lost 6 bases, leaving 5 bases of the junction unmatched. There are 15 residues in the CDR3. CDR3 in amino acids: CASRRSGGRTDTQYF. CDR3 coding DNA: TGTGCCAGCAGGCGTAGCGGGGGCCGCACAGATACGCAGTATTTT.

The V call is TRBV14, the J call TRBJ2-4; 8 bases agree with TRBD1. This CDR3 comprises 13 residues. CDR1 is SGHDN and CDR2 is FVKESK in the germline V gene. With 3 bases clipped from V and 8 bases from J, the junction kept 3 bases outside the gene matches. The CDR3 DNA reads TGTGCCAGCAGCCAGGTACAGGGGGACATTCAGTACTTC. Encoded protein: CASSQVQGDIQYF. The full variable domain, with the rest looked up from reference TRBV14 and TRBJ2-4, is EAGVTQFPSHSVIEKGQTVTLRCDPISGHDNLYWYRRVMGKEIKFLLHFVKESKQDESGMPNNRFLAERTGGTYSTLKVQPAELEDSGVYFCASSQVQGDIQYFGAGTRLSVL.

The chain is built from TRBV2 and TRBJ2-1; the D gene is possibly TRBD1 (5 bases). Germline CDR1 is SNHLY and CDR2 is FYNNEI. The V end lost 7 bases, the J end lost 0 bases, and 7 bases lay between the germline ends. This CDR3 is built from 13 residues. The CDR3 DNA reads as TGTGCCAGCACAGGGAACTCCTACAATGAGCAGTTCTTC. Translating gives CASTGNSYNEQFF.

This rearrangement joins TRBV4-1 to TRBJ2-3; TRBD2 matches 8 bases. Germline V lookup: CDR1 MGHRA, CDR2 YSYEKL. This CDR3 region has 14 residues. Losses at the gene ends were 4 bases for V and 4 bases for J; bases not matched to a gene: 4. DNA for the CDR3: TGCGCCAGCAGCCCGGGAGGGGGGGCAGATACGCAGTATTTT. This translates into CASSPGGGADTQYF.

V and J are TRBV24-1 and TRBJ2-2; no reliable D call. V lost 8 bases and J 1 base, leaving 7 bases between the germline ends. In germline, CDR1 is KGHDR, CDR2 SFDVKD. The CDR3 is made up of 13 amino acids. The CDR3 bases are TGTGCCACCACCGACCAGAACACCGGGGAGCTGTTTTTT. It translates to CATTDQNTGELFF.

This chain uses TRBV7-2 with TRBJ1-6; D possibly corresponds to TRBD1 (5 bases). This CDR3 is 16 amino acids long. V lost 4 bases and J 0 bases, leaving 10 bases between the germline ends. Germline lookup yields CDR1 SGHTA and CDR2 FQGNSA. This chain's CDR3 is CASSSGPSSYNSPLHF. CDR3 DNA: TGTGCCAGCAGCTCGGGACCAAGCTCCTATAATTCACCCCTCCACTTT.

The chain employs TRBV4-1 and TRBJ2-4; the match to TRBD2 covers 12 bases. The length of the CDR3 is 15 residues. Per germline, CDR1 MGHRA and CDR2 YSYEKL. V dropped 3 bases and J dropped 9; count of bases not matched to a gene: 6. CDR3 bases: TGCGCCAGCAGCCAGGGGGGACTAGCGGGCGTCATTCAGTACTTC. Encoded protein: CASSQGGLAGVIQYF.

This chain joins TRBV5-6 and TRBJ2-7, with TRBD2 identical over 8 bases. Germline CDR1 SGHDT, CDR2 YYEEEE. This CDR3 contains 17 residues. Trimming at V came to 3 bases and at J to 5 bases, leaving 16 bases not matched to a gene. This CDR3 is CASSSRLAKRRKDEQYF. CDR3 nucleotide sequence: TGTGCCAGCAGCTCGCGACTAGCGAAGAGGCGAAAGGACGAGCAGTACTTC.